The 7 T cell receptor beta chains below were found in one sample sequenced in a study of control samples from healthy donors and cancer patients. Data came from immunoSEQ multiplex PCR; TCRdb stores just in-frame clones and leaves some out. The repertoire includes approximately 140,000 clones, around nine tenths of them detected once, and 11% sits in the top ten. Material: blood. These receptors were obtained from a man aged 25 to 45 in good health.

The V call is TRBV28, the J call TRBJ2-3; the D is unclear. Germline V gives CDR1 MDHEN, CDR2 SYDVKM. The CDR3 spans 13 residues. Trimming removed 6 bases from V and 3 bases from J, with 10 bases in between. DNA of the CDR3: TGTGCCAGCAGCCTGCCATTAACAGATACGCAGTATTTT. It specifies CASSLPLTDTQYF.

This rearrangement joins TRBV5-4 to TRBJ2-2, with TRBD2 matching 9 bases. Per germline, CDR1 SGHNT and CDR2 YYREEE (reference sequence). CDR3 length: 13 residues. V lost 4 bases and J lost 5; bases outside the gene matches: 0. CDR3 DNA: TGTGCCAGCAGCGCGGGGGGGACCGGGGAGCTGTTTTTT. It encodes CASSAGGTGELFF.

Written as DNA, the CDR3 is TGTGCCAGCTCACCTTTAACCACCGGATCTGGAGTGAACACTGAAGCTTTCTTT. It translates to CASSPLTTGSGVNTEAFF. J is TRBJ1-1 and V is TRBV18; D gene unclear. CDR1 is KGHSH, CDR2 LQKENI, per germline. The CDR3 has 18 amino acids. Trimming cost V 3 bases and J 0 bases, with 20 bases left between them.

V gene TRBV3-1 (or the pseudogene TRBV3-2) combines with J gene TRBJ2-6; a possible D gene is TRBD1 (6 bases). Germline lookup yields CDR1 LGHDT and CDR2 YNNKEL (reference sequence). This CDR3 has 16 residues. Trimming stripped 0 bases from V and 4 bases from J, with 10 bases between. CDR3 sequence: CASSQDRGPGANVLTF. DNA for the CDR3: TGTGCCAGCAGCCAAGACAGGGGCCCCGGGGCCAACGTCCTGACTTTC.

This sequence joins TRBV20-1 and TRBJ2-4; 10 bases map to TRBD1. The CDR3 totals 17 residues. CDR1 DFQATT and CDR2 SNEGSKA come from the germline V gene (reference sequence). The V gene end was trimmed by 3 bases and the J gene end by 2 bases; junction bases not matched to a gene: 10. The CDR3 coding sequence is TGCAGTGCTAGTAGTTTCGGGACAGGGGTTCCCAAAAACATTCAGTACTTC. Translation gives CSASSFGTGVPKNIQYF.

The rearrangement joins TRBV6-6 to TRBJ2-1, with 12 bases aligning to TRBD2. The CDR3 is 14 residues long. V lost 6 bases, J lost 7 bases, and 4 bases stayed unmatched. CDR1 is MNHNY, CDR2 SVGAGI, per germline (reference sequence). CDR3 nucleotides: TGTGCCAGCAGGCCGGGACTAGCGGGTAATGAGCAGTTCTTC. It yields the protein CASRPGLAGNEQFF.

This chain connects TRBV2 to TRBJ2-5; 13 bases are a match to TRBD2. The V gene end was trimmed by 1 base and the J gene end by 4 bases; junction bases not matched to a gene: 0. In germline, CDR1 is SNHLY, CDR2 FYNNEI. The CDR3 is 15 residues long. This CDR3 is CASSEGLAGGETQYF. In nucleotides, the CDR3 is TGTGCCAGCAGTGAAGGACTAGCGGGAGGAGAGACCCAGTACTTC.